This T cell receptor beta chain was recorded in a study of somatic mutations in cytotoxic T cells in rheumatoid arthritis. The study's findings and limits: With age, CD8+ clonality increased in rheumatoid arthritis patients, whereas no such increase appeared in healthy controls. Clonality measured in CD8+ T cells did not differ significantly between rheumatoid arthritis patients and age-matched healthy controls. More than 20% of CD8+ cells belonged to the largest clone in 8 of 65 patients. Antigens bound by the expanded CD8+ clones were not identified.

Assay used: immunoSEQ multiplex PCR; TCRdb lists only in-frame clones, some missing. The table has 10,000 to 15,000 clones, roughly 74% seen once. Worth noting for this clone: The antigen is undetermined.

This CDR3 is built from 14 residues. The V gene's germline CDR1 is SNHLY and CDR2 FYNNEI. Trimming pared 2 bases from V and 1 base from J, leaving 8 bases between. This chain uses TRBV2 with TRBJ1-1; D gene uncertain. Source material: CD8+ T cells sorted from blood. This clonotype originated in a woman between 35 and 50 years old in good health. Here the CDR3 reads CASSERRENTEAFF. DNA of the CDR3: TGTGCCAGCAGTGAAAGGAGGGAGAACACTGAAGCTTTCTTT.